The clone carrying this T cell receptor beta chain appeared a few times. Antigen specificity is unknown. This sample is drawn from a study of vaccination and CD4 T cells after COVID-19. At the level of the study: Overlapping spike peptides of SARS-CoV-2, HCoV-NL63, HCoV-OC43 and HCoV-229E stimulated the cells.

V lost 0 bases, J lost 6 bases, and 8 bases lay in between. Germline V gene lookup returns CDR1 SGHTA and CDR2 FQGNSA. This CDR3 region has 13 residues. Oncomine TCR Beta short-read sequencing was applied to DNA from cultured CD4+ T cells. In TCRdb, the PCR reads were re-called with MiXCR into one record per CDR3 protein. The repertoire holds roughly 8,900 distinct CDR3 sequences, with about 48% as singletons. Treatment denoted: approximately 11-day PBMC culture with coronavirus spike peptide pools or control peptides (ViraFEST assay). Positive tests by PCR, dated March to December 2020, predated US Alpha, Beta and Delta variants. The culture of about 2 million PBMCs per well included roughly 10 IU/ml IL-2 and around 10 ug/ml peptide pools.

This rearrangement joins TRBV7-2 to TRBJ1-1; D gene ambiguous. Sequences were obtained from CD4+ T cells from blood, cultured in vitro. This sequence was found in a human donor who had recovered from COVID-19. CDR3 nucleotide sequence: TGTGCCAGCAGCTTAGCTGTCAGACCTGAAGCTTTCTTT. Its protein is CASSLAVRPEAFF. The variable domain in full, with the rest retrieved from reference TRBV7-2 and TRBJ1-1, is GAGVSQSPSNKVTEKGKDVELRCDPISGHTALYWYRQSLGQGLEFLIYFQGNSAPDKSGLPSDRFSAERTGGSVSTLTIQRTQQEDSAVYLCASSLAVRPEAFFGQGTRLTVV.